This T cell receptor (beta chain) was sequenced for a study of blood T cell repertoires in COVID-19. Study as a whole: T cells, B-cell-depleted T cells, or PBMCs supplied cDNA or gDNA.

As originally analysed: Amplification from reference gene primers served as the basis for estimated nucleated cell counts. The assay was immunoSEQ multiplex PCR, and TCRdb's table has in-frame clones only and misses some. V, J and clone size are taken as reported in that table, and D and trimming were inferred from the DNA itself. The top ten clones hold 2.5% to 3% of a sample with about 270,000 clones, around 93% of them seen once. Participants reported their clinical history, and cohort assignment relied on those reports. Contact with a PCR-confirmed or clinician-diagnosed COVID-19 case occurred within 2 weeks of entry. Germline CDR1 MDHEN, CDR2 SYDVKM. The CDR3 spans 14 residues. With 6 bases clipped from V and 6 bases from J, the junction kept 4 bases outside the gene matches.

Sequences were obtained from PBMCs or T cells enriched from blood (not recorded which). The chain combines TRBV28 with TRBJ2-4; TRBD1 matches 11 bases. The TCR was taken from a man aged 40-50 years who had been exposed to COVID-19. The CDR3 DNA reads as TGTGCCAGCAGGCCCGGGACAGGGGGAAACATTCAGTACTTC. Protein product: CASRPGTGGNIQYF.